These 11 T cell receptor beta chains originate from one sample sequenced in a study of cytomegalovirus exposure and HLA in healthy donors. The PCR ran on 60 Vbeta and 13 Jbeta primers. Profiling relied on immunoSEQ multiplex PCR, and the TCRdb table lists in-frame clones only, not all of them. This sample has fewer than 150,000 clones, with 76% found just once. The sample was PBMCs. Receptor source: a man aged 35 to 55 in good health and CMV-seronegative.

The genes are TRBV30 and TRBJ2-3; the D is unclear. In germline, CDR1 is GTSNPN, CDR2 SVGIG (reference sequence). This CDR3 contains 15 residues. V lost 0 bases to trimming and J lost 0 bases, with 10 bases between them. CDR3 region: CAWSVTSASTDTQYF. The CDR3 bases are TGTGCCTGGAGTGTCACCAGTGCTAGCACAGATACGCAGTATTTT.

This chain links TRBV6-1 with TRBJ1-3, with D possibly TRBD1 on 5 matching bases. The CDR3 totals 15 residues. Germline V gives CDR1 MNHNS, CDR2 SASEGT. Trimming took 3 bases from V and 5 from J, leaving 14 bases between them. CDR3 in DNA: TGTGCCAGCAGTGAGATTTGGCGGGGGAGAAACACCATATATTTT. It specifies CASSEIWRGRNTIYF.

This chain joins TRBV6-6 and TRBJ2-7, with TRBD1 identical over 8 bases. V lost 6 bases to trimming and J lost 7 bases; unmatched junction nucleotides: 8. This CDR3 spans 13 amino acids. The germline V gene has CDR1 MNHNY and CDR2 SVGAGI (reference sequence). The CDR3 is CASSEQGVGEQYF. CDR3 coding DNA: TGTGCCAGCAGCGAACAGGGGGTAGGGGAGCAGTACTTC.

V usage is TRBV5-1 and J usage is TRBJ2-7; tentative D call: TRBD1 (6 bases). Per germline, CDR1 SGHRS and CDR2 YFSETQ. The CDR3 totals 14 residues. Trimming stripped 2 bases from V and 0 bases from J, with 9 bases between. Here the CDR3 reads CASSFWDTSYEQYF. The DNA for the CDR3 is TGCGCCAGCAGCTTCTGGGACACCTCCTACGAGCAGTACTTC. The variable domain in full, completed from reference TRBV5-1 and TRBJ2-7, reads KAGVTQTPRYLIKTRGQQVTLSCSPISGHRSVSWYQQTPGQGLQFLFEYFSETQRNKGNFPGRFSGRQFSNSRSEMNVSTLELGDSALYLCASSFWDTSYEQYFGPGTRLTVT.

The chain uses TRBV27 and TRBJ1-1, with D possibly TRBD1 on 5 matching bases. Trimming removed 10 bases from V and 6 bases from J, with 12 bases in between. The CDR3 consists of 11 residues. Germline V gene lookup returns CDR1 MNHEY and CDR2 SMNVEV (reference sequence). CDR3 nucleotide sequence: TGTGCCAACCTACAGGACCCTGAAGCTTTCTTT. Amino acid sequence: CANLQDPEAFF.

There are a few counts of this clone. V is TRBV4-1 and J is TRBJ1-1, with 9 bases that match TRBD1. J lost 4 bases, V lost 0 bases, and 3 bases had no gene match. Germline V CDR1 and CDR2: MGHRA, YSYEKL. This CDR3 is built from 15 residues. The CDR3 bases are TGCGCCAGCAGCCAAGATACAGGGGGCGGCACTGAAGCTTTCTTT. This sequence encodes CASSQDTGGGTEAFF.

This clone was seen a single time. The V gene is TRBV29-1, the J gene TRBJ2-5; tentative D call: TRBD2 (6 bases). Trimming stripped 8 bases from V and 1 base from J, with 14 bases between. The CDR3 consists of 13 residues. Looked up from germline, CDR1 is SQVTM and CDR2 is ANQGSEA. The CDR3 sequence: CSSSSGLQETQYF. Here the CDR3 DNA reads TGCAGCTCCTCCAGCGGGCTCCAAGAGACCCAGTACTTC. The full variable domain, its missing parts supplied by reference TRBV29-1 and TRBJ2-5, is SAVISQKPSRDICQRGTSLTIQCQVDSQVTMMFWYRQQPGQSLTLIATANQGSEATYESGFVIDKFPISRPNLTFSTLTVSNMSPEDSSIYLCSSSSGLQETQYFGPGTRLLVL.

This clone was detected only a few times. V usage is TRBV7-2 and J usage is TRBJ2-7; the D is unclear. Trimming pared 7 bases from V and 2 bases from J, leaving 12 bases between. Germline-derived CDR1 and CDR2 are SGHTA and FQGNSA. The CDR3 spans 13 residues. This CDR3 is CASTRHQAYEQYF. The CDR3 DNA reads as TGTGCCAGCACCCGACATCAAGCCTACGAGCAGTACTTC.

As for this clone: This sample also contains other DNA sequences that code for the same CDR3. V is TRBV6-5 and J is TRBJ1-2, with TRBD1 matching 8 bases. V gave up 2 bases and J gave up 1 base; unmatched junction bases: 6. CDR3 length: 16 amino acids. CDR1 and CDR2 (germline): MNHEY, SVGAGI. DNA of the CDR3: TGTGCCAGCAGTTACAGTAGACAGGGGCTTAACTATGGCTACACCTTC. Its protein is CASSYSRQGLNYGYTF.

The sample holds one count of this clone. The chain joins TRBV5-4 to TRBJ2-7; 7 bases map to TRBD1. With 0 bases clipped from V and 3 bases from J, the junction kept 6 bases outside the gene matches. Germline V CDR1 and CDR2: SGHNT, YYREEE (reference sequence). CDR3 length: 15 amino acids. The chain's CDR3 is CASSLARTGIYEQYF. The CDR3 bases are TGTGCCAGCAGCTTGGCGAGGACAGGTATCTACGAGCAGTACTTC.

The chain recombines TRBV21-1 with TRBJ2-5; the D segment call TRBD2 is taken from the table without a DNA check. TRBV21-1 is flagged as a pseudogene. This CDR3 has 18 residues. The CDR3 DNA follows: TGTGCCAGCAGCACTAGCGGGAGGCGCGGGTATGACCAAGAGACCCAGTACTTC. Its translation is CASSTSGRRGYDQETQYF.